These 22 T cell receptor beta chains were all obtained from the same sample, sequenced in a study of cytomegalovirus exposure and HLA in healthy donors. The PCR was carried out with 60 Vbeta primers and 13 Jbeta primers. The repertoire was sequenced with immunoSEQ multiplex PCR; TCRdb's copy has only in-frame clones and lacks some. The table shows about 110,000 clones, with less than 70% occurring only once. What was sequenced was PBMCs. These receptors originate from a woman between 65 and 79 years old in good health and CMV-seropositive.

The V gene is TRBV2, the J gene TRBJ1-2; D is ambiguous. The CDR3 is 12 residues long. The germline V gene encodes CDR1 SNHLY and CDR2 FYNNEI. With 5 bases removed from V and 4 bases from J, the gap between germline ends came to 8 bases. The CDR3 bases are TGTGCCAGCAGTCGGGAGGGCTATGGCTACACCTTC. It specifies CASSREGYGYTF.

In its sample, this clone is medium-sized. The rearrangement joins TRBV5-6 to TRBJ1-6; 7 nucleotides align to TRBD1. This CDR3 spans 16 amino acids. V was pared by 3 bases and J by 10 bases, with 13 bases of the junction left unmatched. CDR1 and CDR2 from the germline V gene are SGHDT and YYEEEE. CDR3 DNA: TGTGCCAGCAGCTCCCGAGACAGGGACCAGGGCTCACCCCTCCACTTT. Translated: CASSSRDRDQGSPLHF.

The rearrangement joins TRBV5-1 to TRBJ2-3; 7 positions agree with TRBD2. The CDR3 is made up of 17 amino acids. With 0 bases clipped from V and 1 base from J, the junction kept 8 bases outside the gene matches. Germline V gives CDR1 SGHRS, CDR2 YFSETQ. DNA of the CDR3: TGCGCCAGCAGCTTGGGGGACTATGGAGGGGGCACAGATACGCAGTATTTT. Translating gives CASSLGDYGGGTDTQYF.

The chain employs TRBV19 and TRBJ1-5; D is possibly TRBD1 (5 bases). The CDR3 totals 15 residues. Germline V gene sequence: CDR1 LNHDA, CDR2 SQIVND (reference sequence). V lost 3 bases and J lost 4, with 13 bases in between. Here the CDR3 DNA reads TGTGCCAGTAGTATTTTAGGGGTTAGTAATCAGCCCCAGCATTTT. Residues: CASSILGVSNQPQHF.

The J gene is TRBJ2-5, the V gene TRBV6-5; 8 bases map to TRBD2. The CDR3 consists of 16 residues. Germline V gene lookup returns CDR1 MNHEY and CDR2 SVGAGI. The V and J ends lost 0 bases and 5 bases, in that order; junction bases with no gene match: 8. The CDR3: CASSYSLSGGQETQYF. Written as DNA, the CDR3 is TGTGCCAGCAGTTACTCCCTATCGGGGGGGCAGGAGACCCAGTACTTC.

This chain joins TRBV6-5 and TRBJ2-3, with a weak D call TRBD2 (6 bases). The CDR3 length is 13 residues. Per the germline V gene, CDR1 is MNHEY and CDR2 is SVGAGI. V dropped 7 bases and J dropped 5 bases, with 13 bases sitting between them. The CDR3 is CASTPTGGDTQYF. CDR3 in DNA: TGTGCCAGCACACCAACCGGGGGAGATACGCAGTATTTT.

The V gene is TRBV7-2, the J gene TRBJ2-5, with TRBD1 matching over 10 bases. Looked up from germline, CDR1 is SGHTA and CDR2 is FQGNSA. V dropped 5 bases and J dropped 5; count of bases not matched to a gene: 14. The CDR3 contains 17 residues. CDR3 region: CASSPRDRGIVRETQYF. The DNA of the CDR3 is TGTGCCAGCAGCCCGAGGGACAGGGGCATCGTTAGGGAGACCCAGTACTTC.

The V gene is TRBV18, the J gene TRBJ2-5, with D hard to call. The CDR3 sequence is 13 residues long. The ends were cut back, 3 bases at V and 5 bases at J, with 10 bases in the middle. CDR1 and CDR2 from the germline V gene are KGHSH and LQKENI. In DNA form, the CDR3 reads TGTGCCAGCTCACCTCCGGGTTCTGAGACCCAGTACTTC. The encoded protein is CASSPPGSETQYF. Full variable domain (outside the CDR3, taken from reference TRBV18 and TRBJ2-5): NAGVMQNPRHLVRRRGQEARLRCSPMKGHSHVYWYRQLPEEGLKFMVYLQKENIIDESGMPKERFSAEFPKEGPSILRIQQVVRGDSAAYFCASSPPGSETQYFGPGTRLLVL.

The CDR3 sequence: CASSEQGWRYNEQFF. CDR3 DNA sequence: TGTGCCAGCAGTGAACAAGGATGGAGATACAATGAGCAGTTCTTC. The V call is TRBV6-1, the J call TRBJ2-1; D call uncertain. With 2 bases removed from V and 4 bases from J, the gap between germline ends came to 12 bases. This CDR3 comprises 15 residues. The germline CDR1 and CDR2 sequences are MNHNS and SASEGT.

The chain uses TRBV19 and TRBJ2-2; 11 positions match TRBD2. The germline V gene encodes CDR1 LNHDA and CDR2 SQIVND (reference sequence). The CDR3 contains 16 residues. The junction had 2 bases not matched to a gene; V was cut back by 4 bases and J by 1 base. The CDR3 bases are TGTGCCAGTAGTACCGGACTAGCGGGGAACACCGGGGAGCTGTTTTTT. Translated, it gives CASSTGLAGNTGELFF.

The chain has TRBV7-2 and TRBJ1-5; TRBD1 matches at 8 bases. This CDR3 comprises 16 residues. Per germline, CDR1 SGHTA and CDR2 FQGNSA. V dropped 5 bases and J dropped 4; count of bases not matched to a gene: 10. As DNA, the CDR3 is TGTGCCAGCAGCCGATCCCCGGGACAGGATAATCAGCCCCAGCATTTT. Its translation is CASSRSPGQDNQPQHF.

This chain uses TRBV7-8 with TRBJ2-3; possibly TRBD2 for D (5 bases). CDR1 SGHVS and CDR2 FQNEAQ come from the germline V gene. Between the trimmed V and J ends, which lost 5 bases and 8 bases, there was a span of 14 bases. The CDR3 runs 13 residues. CDR3 DNA: TGTGCCAGCAGCAAAGGAGCGGCAGGTACGCAGTATTTT. Protein product: CASSKGAAGTQYF.

The chain combines TRBV30 with TRBJ1-5; D unresolved. Trimming took off 1 base at V and 4 bases at J, with 8 bases between the two ends. CDR1 GTSNPN and CDR2 SVGIG come from the germline V gene (reference sequence). This CDR3 spans 13 amino acids. The DNA of the CDR3 is TGTGCCTGGAGTGGCAACGAGAATCAGCCCCAGCATTTT. Protein product: CAWSGNENQPQHF.

The V gene is TRBV29-1, the J gene TRBJ2-1; 9 nucleotides align to TRBD2. J was trimmed by 3 bases and V by 5 bases; bases with no gene match: 5. The CDR3 totals 14 residues. From germline, CDR1 is SQVTM and CDR2 ANQGSEA. The CDR3 DNA sequence: TGCAGCGTTTATAGCGGGGGTCTCTACAATGAGCAGTTCTTC. Amino acid sequence: CSVYSGGLYNEQFF.

In its sample, this clone was seen a few times. This chain joins TRBV2 and TRBJ1-1, with TRBD1 matching over 10 bases. The germline V gene has CDR1 SNHLY and CDR2 FYNNEI. The CDR3 has 17 amino acids. The V gene end was trimmed by 7 bases and the J gene end by 0 bases; junction bases not matched to a gene: 11. For the CDR3, the DNA is TGTGCCAGCAATCAAGGACAGGGGGATCCTATGAACACTGAAGCTTTCTTT. It specifies CASNQGQGDPMNTEAFF.

The rearrangement uses TRBV30 and TRBJ2-5; possible D gene TRBD1, 6 bases. V lost 5 bases, J lost 11 bases, and 18 bases lay in between. CDR1 is GTSNPN and CDR2 is SVGIG in the germline V gene (reference sequence). The CDR3 covers 12 residues. This chain's CDR3 is CAWFRGAGEQYF. The CDR3 bases are TGTGCCTGGTTCCGCGGCGCAGGGGAGCAGTACTTC.

This clone was found a few times. The chain joins TRBV9 to TRBJ2-7, with 8 bases identical to TRBD1. The CDR3 has 14 amino acids. V shed 4 bases, J shed 0 bases, and the junction held 3 bases outside the gene matches. Germline V gives CDR1 SGDLS, CDR2 YYNGEE. CDR3 in DNA: TGTGCCAGCAGCTACGGGACAGGCTCCTACGAGCAGTACTTC. It specifies CASSYGTGSYEQYF.

The V gene is TRBV30, the J gene TRBJ2-7; TRBD1 aligns across 11 bases. This CDR3 contains 15 residues. The J segment lost 3 bases and the V segment lost 4 bases, leaving 8 bases of the junction unmatched. Germline V lookup: CDR1 GTSNPN, CDR2 SVGIG (reference sequence). This CDR3 reads CAWTPRDRGGYEQYF. The CDR3 DNA reads as TGTGCCTGGACCCCCCGGGACAGGGGGGGCTACGAGCAGTACTTC.

The sample holds a few counts of this clone. This sequence joins TRBV6-5 and TRBJ1-1, with a weak D call TRBD1 (6 bases). This CDR3 has 15 amino acids. Germline V lookup: CDR1 MNHEY, CDR2 SVGAGI. V lost 0 bases and J 5 bases, leaving 13 bases between the germline ends. The CDR3, as DNA: TGTGCCAGCAGTTACTCGGGGGGGAGGGGGACTGAAGCTTTCTTT. It translates to CASSYSGGRGTEAFF.

The chain combines TRBV5-4 with TRBJ1-1, with D unclear. The CDR3 has 12 residues. V dropped 1 base and J dropped 6 bases, with 7 bases sitting between them. Germline V lookup: CDR1 SGHNT, CDR2 YYREEE (reference sequence). This CDR3 reads CASSLSDSEAFF. In nucleotides, the CDR3 is TGTGCCAGCAGCTTGTCCGACTCTGAAGCTTTCTTT.

The CDR3 region is CASNPQGHTDTQYF. The CDR3 DNA sequence: TGTGCCAGCAATCCACAGGGGCACACAGATACGCAGTATTTT. V gene TRBV2 combines with J gene TRBJ2-3, with 7 nucleotides matching TRBD1. V trimming: 7 bases; J trimming: 2 bases; junction bases outside the gene matches: 6. The CDR3 runs to 14 residues. Germline V gene sequence: CDR1 SNHLY, CDR2 FYNNEI. Full variable domain (rest looked up from reference TRBV2 and TRBJ2-3): EPEVTQTPSHQVTQMGQEVILRCVPISNHLYFYWYRQILGQKVEFLVSFYNNEISEKSEIFDDQFSVERPDGSNFTLKIRSTKLEDSAMYFCASNPQGHTDTQYFGPGTRLTVL.

The V call is TRBV6-5, the J call TRBJ2-1; possibly TRBD2 for D (6 bases). Between the trimmed V and J ends, which lost 5 bases and 9 bases, there was a span of 8 bases. CDR3 length equals 11 residues. Germline CDR1 MNHEY, CDR2 SVGAGI. The CDR3 DNA reads as TGTGCCAGCAGTACGGGACTTGAGCAGTTCTTC. Translation: CASSTGLEQFF.